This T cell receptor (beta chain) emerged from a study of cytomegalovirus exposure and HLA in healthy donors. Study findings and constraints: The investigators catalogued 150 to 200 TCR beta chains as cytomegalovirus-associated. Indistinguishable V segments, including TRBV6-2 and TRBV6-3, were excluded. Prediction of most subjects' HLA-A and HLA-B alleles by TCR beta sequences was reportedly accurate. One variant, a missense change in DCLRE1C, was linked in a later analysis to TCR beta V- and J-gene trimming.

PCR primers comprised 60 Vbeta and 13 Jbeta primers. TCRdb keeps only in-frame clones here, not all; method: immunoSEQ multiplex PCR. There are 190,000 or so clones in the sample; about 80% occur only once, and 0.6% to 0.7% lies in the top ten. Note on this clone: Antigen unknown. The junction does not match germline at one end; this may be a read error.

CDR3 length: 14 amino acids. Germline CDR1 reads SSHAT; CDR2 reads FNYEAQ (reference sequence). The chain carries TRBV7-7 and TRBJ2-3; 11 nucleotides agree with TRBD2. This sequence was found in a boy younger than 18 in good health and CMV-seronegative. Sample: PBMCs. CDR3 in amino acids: CASSHSGGADTQYF. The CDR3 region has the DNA TGTGCTAGCAGCCATAGCGGGGGGGCAGATACGCAGTATTTT. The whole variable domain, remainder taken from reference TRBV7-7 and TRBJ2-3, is GAGVSQSPRYKVTKRGQDVTLRCDPISSHATLYWYQQALGQGPEFLTYFNYEAQPDKSGLPSDRFSAERPEGSISTLTIQRTEQRDSAMYRCASSHSGGADTQYFGPGTRLTVL.